This T cell receptor (beta chain) was retrieved from a study of pediatric ulcerative colitis. Study as a whole: Ulcerative colitis patients had pancolitis or left-sided colitis, with confirming histology. Findings of the study overall: Blood-rectal clonal overlap within each person was significantly higher in ulcerative colitis patients than controls.

The diagnostic colonoscopy in ulcerative colitis patients preceded any immunosuppressive treatment. The CDR3 has 14 residues. V lost 8 bases and J lost 3; bases outside the gene matches: 5. Per germline, CDR1 SGHRS and CDR2 YFSETQ. Some clones are missing from TCRdb's copy, which holds only in-frame ones; the method was immunoSEQ multiplex PCR. The sample includes around 68,000 clones, 77% of them seen just once. As to this clone: The antigen is not known.

The specimen sequenced was blood. The receptor was derived from a boy aged 5-17 years with moderate ulcerative colitis. This chain connects TRBV5-1 to TRBJ2-3, with 11 nucleotides matching TRBD2. This CDR3 is CASRLAGLTDTQYF. CDR3 coding DNA: TGCGCCAGTAGACTAGCGGGATTAACAGATACGCAGTATTTT.